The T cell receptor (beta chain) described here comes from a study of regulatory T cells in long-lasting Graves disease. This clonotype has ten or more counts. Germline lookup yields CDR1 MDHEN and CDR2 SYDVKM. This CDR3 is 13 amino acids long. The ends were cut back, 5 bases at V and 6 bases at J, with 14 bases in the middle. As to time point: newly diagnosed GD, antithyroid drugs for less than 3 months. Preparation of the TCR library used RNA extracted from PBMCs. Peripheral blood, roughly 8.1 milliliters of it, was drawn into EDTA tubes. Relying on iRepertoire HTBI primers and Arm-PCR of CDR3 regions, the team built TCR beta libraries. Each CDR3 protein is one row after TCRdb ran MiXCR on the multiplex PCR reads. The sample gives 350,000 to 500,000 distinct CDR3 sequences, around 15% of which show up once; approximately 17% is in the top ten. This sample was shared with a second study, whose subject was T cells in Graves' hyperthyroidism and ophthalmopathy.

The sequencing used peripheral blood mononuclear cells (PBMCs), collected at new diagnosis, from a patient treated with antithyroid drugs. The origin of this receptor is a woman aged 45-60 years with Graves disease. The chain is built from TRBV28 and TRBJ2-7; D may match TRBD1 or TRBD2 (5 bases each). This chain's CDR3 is CASSPPERGEQYF. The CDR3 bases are TGTGCCAGCAGTCCGCCGGAGAGGGGCGAGCAGTACTTC.